This T cell receptor beta chain came from a study of patients with pleural tuberculosis. In this sample, this clonotype turned up many times. TCRdb used MiXCR to reprocess the reads, holding one entry per CDR3 protein. The top ten clones hold roughly 17% of a sample with approximately 50,000 distinct CDR3 sequences, 6% to 9.5% of them seen once. This receptor was taken from a human donor with pleural tuberculosis.

The CDR3 nucleotides are TGTGCCAGCGCACTAGCGGCCTACAATGAGCAGTTCTTC. It codes for CASALAAYNEQFF. The genes are TRBV27 and TRBJ2-1; 8 positions match TRBD2. From germline, CDR1 is MNHEY and CDR2 SMNVEV (reference sequence). The trim removed 8 bases at V and 2 bases at J, leaving 2 bases unmatched. This CDR3 contains 13 residues.